This T cell receptor (beta chain) is drawn from a study of cytotoxic CD8 clonotypes in ibrutinib-treated CLL (TCRdb year 2021). About the full investigation: In this cohort, around 15 patients were treatment-naive and about a dozen were relapsed/refractory, while around 18 had unmutated IGHV. Partial responses were observed in 24 patients and complete responses in 2; after a median follow-up of around 68 months, remission was maintained in approximately 14 patients and progression was observed in some 12. Response samples were taken after a median of 12 months on treatment, ranging from about 6 to 36 months. Samples averaged approximately 260,000 productive templates and tens of thousands of productive rearrangements. Longitudinal samples were available for about 30% of the roughly 90 trial participants. Cryopreserved peripheral blood mononuclear cells were obtained prior to treatment, at the time of response, and at either disease progression or sustained remission.

The V end loses 8 bases and the J end loses 8 bases, and a stretch of 15 bases separates them. The CDR3 measures 13 amino acids from cysteine to phenylalanine. The only DNA kept is the CDR3, 39 bases in frame from the first base. Looking up the germline V gene (reference sequence) yields CDR1 MNHEY and CDR2 SMNVEV. Roughly 2.2 micrograms of genomic DNA were extracted from cryopreserved PBMCs for TCR beta library preparation. Longitudinal blood samples from CLL patients on ibrutinib monotherapy underwent high-throughput TCR beta sequencing. The patients took part in an open-label, single-center phase 2 trial of ibrutinib monotherapy. Each clonotype received, on average, around 10x coverage in deep resolution sequencing performed on a MiSeq, where the target depth lay between 1 in 1 million and 1 in 200,000 T cells. TCR beta libraries were generated with the immunoSEQ hsTCRB Kit. Per the source publication's procedure: ImmunoSEQ Data Assistant and ImmunoSEQ Analyzer were used for data analysis, and V, D and J genes were assigned according to IMGT definitions. Clonality, with values ranging from 0 to 1, was calculated as one minus the normalized Shannon entropy of productive rearrangement frequencies. Only overrepresented clonotypes making up at least 0.05% of each patient's repertoire were included in the public clonotype analysis. Some twelve age-matched healthy donor repertoires from immuneACCESS were used as controls for clonality. TCRdb mirrors the immuneACCESS table, restricted to in-frame sequences. Some clones are absent from its copies; in checked studies, under half trace to an unresolved V gene, and the reason for the others is unknown. V, J and clone size are taken as reported in that table, and D and trimming were inferred from the DNA itself. This sample holds about 28,000 clones; 45% to 60% were observed only once. The ten largest clonotypes hold about 4.9% of the sample.

Findings and caveats that apply to the study as a whole: At baseline, clonality was higher than in age-matched healthy donors and showed a strong correlation with circulating CD8+ T-cell counts. Lymph node repertoires were not examined, and the timing of sampling was not matched between patients in sustained remission and those whose disease progressed. Clonality increased at ibrutinib response, stayed stable in sustained remission, and fell back toward baseline at progression. Public clonotypes were rare and either shrank or stayed stable during treatment, and the rise in clonality at ibrutinib response reflected expansion of private clonotypes.

A word on this clone: Its antigen remains unidentified. The input lacks base qualities; no much larger clone sits a single base away.

The rearrangement combines TRBV27 with TRBJ2-2; the D gene could be either TRBD1 or TRBD2, each agreeing at 5 bases. This receptor was identified in a human donor with chronic lymphocytic leukemia. The sample here was PBMCs, taken before ibrutinib treatment. The DNA is as follows: TGTGCCAGCTCCCCGTGGGGGTCGGGGGAGCTGTTTTTT. The encoded protein is CASSPWGSGELFF.